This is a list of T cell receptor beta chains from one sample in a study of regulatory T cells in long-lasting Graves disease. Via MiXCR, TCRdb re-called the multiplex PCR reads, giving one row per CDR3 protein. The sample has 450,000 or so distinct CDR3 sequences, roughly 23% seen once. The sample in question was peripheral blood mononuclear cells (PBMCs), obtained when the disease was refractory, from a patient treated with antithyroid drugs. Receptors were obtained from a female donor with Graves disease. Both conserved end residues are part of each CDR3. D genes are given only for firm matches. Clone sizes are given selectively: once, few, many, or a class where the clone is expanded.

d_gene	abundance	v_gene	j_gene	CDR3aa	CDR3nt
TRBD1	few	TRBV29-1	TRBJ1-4	CSVATGGQEKLFF	TGCAGCGTGGCGACAGGGGGCCAAGAAAAACTGTTTTTT
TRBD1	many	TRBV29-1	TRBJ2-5	CSAMGQGDETQYF	TGCAGCGCCATGGGACAGGGGGATGAGACCCAGTACTTC
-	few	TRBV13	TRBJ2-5	CASSFAGKETQYF	TGTGCCAGCAGCTTCGCAGGCAAAGAGACCCAGTACTTC
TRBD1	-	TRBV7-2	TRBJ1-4	CASSSQDREHEKLFF	TGTGCCAGCAGCTCTCAGGACAGGGAGCATGAAAAACTGTTTTTT
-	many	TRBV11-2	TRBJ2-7	CASSPLWEEQYF	TGTGCCAGCAGCCCGTTATGGGAGGAGCAGTACTTC
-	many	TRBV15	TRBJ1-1	CATSRAGRAEAFF	TGTGCCACCAGCAGAGCGGGGAGGGCTGAAGCTTTCTTT
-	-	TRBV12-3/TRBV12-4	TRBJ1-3	CASTPRSSGNTIYF	TGTGCCAGCACCCCCCGGAGCTCTGGAAACACCATATATTTT
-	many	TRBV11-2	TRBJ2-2	CASSLGKGSTGELFF	TGTGCCAGCAGCTTAGGCAAAGGGAGCACCGGGGAGCTGTTTTTT
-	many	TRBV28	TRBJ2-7	CASRLLGMTNEQYF	TGTGCCAGCAGGCTGTTGGGGATGACCAACGAGCAGTACTTC
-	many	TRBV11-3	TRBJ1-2	CASSLDGGVSYTF	TGTGCCAGCAGCTTAGATGGAGGGGTGAGCTACACCTTC
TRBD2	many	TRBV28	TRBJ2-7	CASSLGLAGVSYEQYF	TGTGCCAGCAGTTTAGGGCTAGCGGGGGTTTCCTACGAGCAGTACTTC
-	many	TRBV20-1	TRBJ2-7	CSARHRTVPSYEQYF	TGCAGTGCTAGACACCGGACAGTCCCATCCTACGAGCAGTACTTC
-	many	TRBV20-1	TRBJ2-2	CSARMVTGTGELFF	TGCAGTGCTAGAATGGTGACAGGAACCGGGGAGCTGTTTTTT
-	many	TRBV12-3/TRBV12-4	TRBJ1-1	CAIRLDDTEAFF	TGTGCCATTCGTTTGGACGACACTGAAGCTTTCTTT
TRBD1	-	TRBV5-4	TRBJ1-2	CASSWTGTYGYTF	TGTGCCAGCAGCTGGACAGGGACCTATGGCTACACCTTC
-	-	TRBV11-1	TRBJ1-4	CASSQDGGENEKLFF	TGCGCCAGCAGCCAAGATGGGGGAGAGAATGAAAAACTGTTTTTT
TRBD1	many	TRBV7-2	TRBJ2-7	CASSLRQGHYEQYF	TGTGCCAGCAGCTTACGACAGGGACACTACGAGCAGTACTTC
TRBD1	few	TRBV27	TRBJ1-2	CASRGQALGGDYGYTF	TGTGCCAGCAGAGGACAGGCCTTGGGGGGGGACTATGGCTACACCTTC
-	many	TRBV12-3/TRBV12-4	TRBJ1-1	CASSFLGGLLNTEAFF	TGTGCCAGCAGTTTCCTCGGGGGGCTTCTGAACACTGAAGCTTTCTTT
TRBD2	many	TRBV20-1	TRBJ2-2	CSAREAGGELFF	TGCAGTGCTAGAGAAGCGGGGGGGGAGCTGTTTTTT
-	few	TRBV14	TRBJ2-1	CASSLSGIYEQFF	TGTGCCAGCAGCCTTTCCGGGATCTATGAGCAGTTCTTC
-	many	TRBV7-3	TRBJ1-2	CASSLRGGLDYGYTF	TGTGCCAGCAGCTTAAGGGGAGGGTTGGACTATGGCTACACCTTC
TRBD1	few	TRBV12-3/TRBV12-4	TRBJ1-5	CASSRRGRDQPQHF	TGTGCCAGCAGTCGCAGGGGGCGCGATCAGCCCCAGCATTTT
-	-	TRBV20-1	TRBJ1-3	CSARNPPGNTIYF	TGCAGTGCTAGGAATCCGCCTGGAAACACCATATATTTT
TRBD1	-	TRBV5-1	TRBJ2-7	CASSRTGNEQYF	TGCGCCAGCAGCAGGACAGGGAACGAGCAGTACTTC
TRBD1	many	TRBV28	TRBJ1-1	CASILSGTGITEAFF	TGTGCCAGCATTCTTTCCGGGACAGGGATCACTGAAGCTTTCTTT
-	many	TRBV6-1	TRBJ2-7	CASSETLNEQYF	TGTGCCAGCAGTGAAACTTTAAACGAGCAGTACTTC
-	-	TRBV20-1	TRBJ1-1	CSANPDTEAFF	TGCAGTGCTAACCCGGACACTGAAGCTTTCTTT
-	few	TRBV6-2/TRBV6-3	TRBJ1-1	CASSYSGLPEAFF	TGTGCCAGCAGTTACTCGGGACTACCTGAAGCTTTCTTT
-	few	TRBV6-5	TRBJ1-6	CASSSRNEGRNSPLHF	TGTGCCAGCAGTTCCCGCAATGAAGGCAGAAATTCACCCCTCCACTTT
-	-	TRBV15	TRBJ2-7	CATSRVGMDEQYF	TGTGCCACCAGCAGGGTGGGGATGGACGAGCAGTACTTC
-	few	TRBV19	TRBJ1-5	CASSATVQGPQHF	TGTGCCAGTAGTGCGACGGTCCAAGGGCCCCAGCATTTT
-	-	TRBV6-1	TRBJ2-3	CASTTRDTQYF	TGTGCCAGCACTACCCGAGATACGCAGTATTTT
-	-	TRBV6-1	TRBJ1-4	CASSLEAGARKLFF	TGTGCCAGCAGTCTCGAGGCCGGGGCGCGGAAACTGTTTTTT
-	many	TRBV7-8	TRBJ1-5	CASSQRVWQPQHF	TGTGCCAGCAGCCAGAGGGTTTGGCAGCCCCAGCATTTT
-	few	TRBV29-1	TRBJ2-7	CSVETGREQYF	TGCAGCGTTGAAACAGGGCGCGAGCAGTACTTC